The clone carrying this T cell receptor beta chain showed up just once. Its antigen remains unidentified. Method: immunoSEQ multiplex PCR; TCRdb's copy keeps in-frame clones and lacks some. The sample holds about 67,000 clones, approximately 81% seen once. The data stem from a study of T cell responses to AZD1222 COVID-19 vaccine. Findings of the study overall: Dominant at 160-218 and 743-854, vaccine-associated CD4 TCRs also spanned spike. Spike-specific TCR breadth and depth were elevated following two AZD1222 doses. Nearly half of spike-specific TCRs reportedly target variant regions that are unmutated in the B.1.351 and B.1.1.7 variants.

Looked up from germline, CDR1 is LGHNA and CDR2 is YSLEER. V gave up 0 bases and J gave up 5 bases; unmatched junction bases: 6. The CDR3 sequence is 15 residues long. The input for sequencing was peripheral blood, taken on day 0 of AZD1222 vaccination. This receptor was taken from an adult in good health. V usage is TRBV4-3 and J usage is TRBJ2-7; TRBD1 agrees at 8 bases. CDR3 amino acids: CASSQDGAGGNEQYF. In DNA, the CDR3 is TGCGCCAGCAGCCAAGACGGGGCAGGGGGCAACGAGCAGTACTTC.